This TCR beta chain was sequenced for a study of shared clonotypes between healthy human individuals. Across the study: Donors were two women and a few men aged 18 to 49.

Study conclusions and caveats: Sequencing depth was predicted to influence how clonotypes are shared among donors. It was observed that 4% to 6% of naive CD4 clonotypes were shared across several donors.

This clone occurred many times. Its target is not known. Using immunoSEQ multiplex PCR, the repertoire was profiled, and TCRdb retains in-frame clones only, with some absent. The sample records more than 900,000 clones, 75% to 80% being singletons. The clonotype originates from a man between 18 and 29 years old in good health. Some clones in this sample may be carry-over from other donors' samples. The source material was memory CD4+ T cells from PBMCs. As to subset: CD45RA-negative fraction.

For the CDR3, the DNA is TGCGCCAGCAGTGAGTCCAGGGGGCAGGGTAAGCGCGGCGAGCAGTACTTC. As protein: CASSESRGQGKRGEQYF. The V call is TRBV10-1, the J call TRBJ2-7; 8 bases fit TRBD1. Germline lookup yields CDR1 WNHNN and CDR2 SYGVQD (reference sequence). The V and J ends lost 0 bases and 6 bases, in that order; junction bases with no gene match: 13. CDR3 length equals 17 residues.